Only one count was recorded for the clone carrying this TCR beta chain. Antigen specificity is unknown. Positive CCR7 selection of CD45RO-negative cells yielded the naive CD8 cells, and terminally differentiated effector memory CD45RA+ cells were excluded. These data originate in a study of shared clonotypes between healthy human individuals. Regarding the study as a whole: A generally larger estimated richness was seen in naive subsets than in memory subsets.

Every subset had its genomic DNA shared out evenly among several immunoSEQ plates. Method: immunoSEQ multiplex PCR; TCRdb's copy keeps in-frame clones and lacks some. The sample has some 2.1 million clones; approximately 94% are singletons. The germline V and J ends were trimmed by 4 bases and 5 bases, with 15 bases remaining between them. This CDR3 contains 14 residues. Looked up from germline, CDR1 is SGHRS and CDR2 is YFSETQ. Material for sequencing was naive CD8+ T cells sorted from blood. V and J are TRBV5-1 and TRBJ2-5; D is possibly TRBD1 (5 bases). This receptor was taken from a man younger than 35 in good health. The CDR3: CASSPQRGYETQYF. In DNA, the CDR3 is TGCGCCAGCAGCCCACAAAGGGGATATGAGACCCAGTACTTC.